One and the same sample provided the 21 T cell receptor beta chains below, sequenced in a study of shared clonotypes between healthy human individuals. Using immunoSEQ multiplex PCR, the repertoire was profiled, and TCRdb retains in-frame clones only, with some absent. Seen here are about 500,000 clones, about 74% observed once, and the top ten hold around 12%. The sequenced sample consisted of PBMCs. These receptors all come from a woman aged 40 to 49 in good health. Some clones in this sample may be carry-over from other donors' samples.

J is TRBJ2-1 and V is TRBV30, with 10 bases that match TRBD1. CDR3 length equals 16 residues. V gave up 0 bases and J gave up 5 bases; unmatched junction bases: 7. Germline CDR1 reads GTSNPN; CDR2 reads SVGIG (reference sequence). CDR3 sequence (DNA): TGTGCCTGGAGTGTACACGGGACAGGGGAACACAATGAGCAGTTCTTC. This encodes CAWSVHGTGEHNEQFF.

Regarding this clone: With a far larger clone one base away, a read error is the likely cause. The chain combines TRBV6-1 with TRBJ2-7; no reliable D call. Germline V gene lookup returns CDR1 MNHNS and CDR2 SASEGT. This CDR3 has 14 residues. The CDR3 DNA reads TGTACCAGCAGTGTTGCCGAGAGCTCCTACGAGCAGTACTTC. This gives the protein CTSSVAESSYEQYF.

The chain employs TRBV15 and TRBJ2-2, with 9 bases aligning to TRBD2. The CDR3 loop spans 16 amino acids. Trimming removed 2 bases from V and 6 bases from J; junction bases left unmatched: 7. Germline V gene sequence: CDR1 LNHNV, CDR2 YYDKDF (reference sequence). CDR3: CATSRRGSGSSGELFF. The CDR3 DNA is TGTGCCACCAGCAGACGAGGTAGCGGGAGCTCCGGGGAGCTGTTTTTT.

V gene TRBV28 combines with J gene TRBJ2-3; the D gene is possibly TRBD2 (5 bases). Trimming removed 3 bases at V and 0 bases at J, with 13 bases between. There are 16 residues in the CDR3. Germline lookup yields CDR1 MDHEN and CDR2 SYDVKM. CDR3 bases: TGTGCCAGCAGTTTCCTCAGCGGATCTAGCACAGATACGCAGTATTTT. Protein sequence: CASSFLSGSSTDTQYF.

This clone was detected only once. The CDR3 sequence is CASSLGSQVEAFF. CDR3 DNA sequence: TGTGCCAGCAGCTTAGGGTCCCAGGTGGAAGCTTTCTTT. The J gene is TRBJ1-1, the V gene TRBV7-8; D is ambiguous. Germline-derived CDR1 and CDR2 are SGHVS and FQNEAQ. V dropped 1 base and J dropped 8 bases, with 11 bases sitting between them. The CDR3 is 13 residues long.

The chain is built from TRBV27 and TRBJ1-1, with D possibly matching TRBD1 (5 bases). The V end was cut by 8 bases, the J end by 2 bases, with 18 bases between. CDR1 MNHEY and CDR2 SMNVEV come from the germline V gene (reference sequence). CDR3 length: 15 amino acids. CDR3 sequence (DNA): TGTGCCAGCGGAGCACTGGGACTGAGAAACACTGAAGCTTTCTTT. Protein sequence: CASGALGLRNTEAFF.

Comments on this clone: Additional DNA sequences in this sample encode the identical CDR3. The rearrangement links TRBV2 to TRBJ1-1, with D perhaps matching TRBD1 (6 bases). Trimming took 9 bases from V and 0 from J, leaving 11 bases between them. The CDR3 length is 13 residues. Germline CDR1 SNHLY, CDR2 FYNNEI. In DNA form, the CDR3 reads TGTGCCAGTCGAGGGGACATGAACACTGAAGCTTTCTTT. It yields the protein CASRGDMNTEAFF.

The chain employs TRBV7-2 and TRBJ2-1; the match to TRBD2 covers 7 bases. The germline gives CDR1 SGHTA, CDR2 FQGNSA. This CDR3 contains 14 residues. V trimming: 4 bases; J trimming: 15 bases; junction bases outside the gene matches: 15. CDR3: CASSSGTTTPIGFF. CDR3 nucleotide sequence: TGTGCCAGCAGCTCCGGGACTACCACCCCTATTGGGTTCTTC.

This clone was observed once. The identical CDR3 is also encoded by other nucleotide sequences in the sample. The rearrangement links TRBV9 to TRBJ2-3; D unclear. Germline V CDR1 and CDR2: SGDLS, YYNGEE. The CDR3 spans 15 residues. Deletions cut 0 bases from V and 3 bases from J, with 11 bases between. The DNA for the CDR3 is TGTGCCAGCAGCGTAGAGCCGGGCTCAACAGATACGCAGTATTTT. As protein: CASSVEPGSTDTQYF.

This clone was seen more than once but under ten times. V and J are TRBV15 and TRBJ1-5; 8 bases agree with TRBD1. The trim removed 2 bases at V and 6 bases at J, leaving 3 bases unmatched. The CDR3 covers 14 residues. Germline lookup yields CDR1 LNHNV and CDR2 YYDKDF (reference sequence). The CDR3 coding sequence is TGTGCCACCAGCAGACAGGGGGCGTTTCAGCCCCAGCATTTT. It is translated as CATSRQGAFQPQHF.

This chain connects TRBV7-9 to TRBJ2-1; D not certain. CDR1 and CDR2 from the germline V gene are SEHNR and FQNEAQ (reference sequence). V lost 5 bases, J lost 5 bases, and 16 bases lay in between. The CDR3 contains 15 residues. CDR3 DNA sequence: TGTGCCAGCAGCCGCCAAACCGACCGCCACAATGAGCAGTTCTTC. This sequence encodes CASSRQTDRHNEQFF.

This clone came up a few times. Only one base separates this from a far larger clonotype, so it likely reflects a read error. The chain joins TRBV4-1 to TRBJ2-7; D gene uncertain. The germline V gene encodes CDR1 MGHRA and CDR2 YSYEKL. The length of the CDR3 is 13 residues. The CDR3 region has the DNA TGCGCCGGCAGCCAAGTAGGTGGCTACGAGCAGTACTTC. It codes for CAGSQVGGYEQYF.

The CDR3 DNA sequence: TGTGCCAGCAGCTTGGTGTTTGAGGAGACCCAGTACTTC. Its protein product is CASSLVFEETQYF. The chain carries TRBV5-4 and TRBJ2-5; D gene uncertain. Germline CDR1 is SGHNT and CDR2 is YYREEE (reference sequence). This CDR3 has 13 amino acids. Trimming shortened V by 0 bases and J by 5 bases, and 8 bases separated the two germline ends.

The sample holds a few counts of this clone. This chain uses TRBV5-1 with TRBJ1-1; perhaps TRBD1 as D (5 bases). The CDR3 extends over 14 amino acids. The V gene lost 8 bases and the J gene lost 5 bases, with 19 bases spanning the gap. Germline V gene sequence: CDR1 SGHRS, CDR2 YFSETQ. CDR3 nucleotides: TGCGCCAGTACTGCCAAAACAGGAGAAACTGAAGCTTTCTTT. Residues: CASTAKTGETEAFF.

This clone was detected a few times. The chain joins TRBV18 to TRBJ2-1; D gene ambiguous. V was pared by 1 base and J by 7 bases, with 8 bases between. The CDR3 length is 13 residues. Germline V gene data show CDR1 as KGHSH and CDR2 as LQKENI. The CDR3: CASSPLTDNEQFF. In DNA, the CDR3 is TGTGCCAGCTCACCACTAACAGATAATGAGCAGTTCTTC.

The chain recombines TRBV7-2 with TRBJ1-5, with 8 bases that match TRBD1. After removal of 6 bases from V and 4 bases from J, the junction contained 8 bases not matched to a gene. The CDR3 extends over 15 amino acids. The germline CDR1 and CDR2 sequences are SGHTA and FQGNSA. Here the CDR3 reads CASSSDRASNQPQHF. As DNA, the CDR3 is TGTGCCAGCAGTTCGGACAGGGCCAGTAATCAGCCCCAGCATTTT.

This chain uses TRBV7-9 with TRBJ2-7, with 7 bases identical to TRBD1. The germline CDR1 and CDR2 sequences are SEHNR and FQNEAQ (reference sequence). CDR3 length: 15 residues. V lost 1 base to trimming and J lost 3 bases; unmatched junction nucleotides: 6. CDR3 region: CASSLGGWTGYEQYF. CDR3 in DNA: TGTGCCAGCAGCTTAGGAGGGTGGACAGGCTACGAGCAGTACTTC.

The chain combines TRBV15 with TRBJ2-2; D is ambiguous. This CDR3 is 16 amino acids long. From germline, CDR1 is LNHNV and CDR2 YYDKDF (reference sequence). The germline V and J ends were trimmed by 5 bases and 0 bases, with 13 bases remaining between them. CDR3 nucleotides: TGTGCCACCAGCGTTAACAGCCGTACGAACACCGGGGAGCTGTTTTTT. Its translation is CATSVNSRTNTGELFF.

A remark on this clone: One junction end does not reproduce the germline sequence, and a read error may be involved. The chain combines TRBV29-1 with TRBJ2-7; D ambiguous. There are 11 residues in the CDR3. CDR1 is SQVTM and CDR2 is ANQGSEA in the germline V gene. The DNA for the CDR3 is TGCAGCGTTGAAGAGGCCTACGAGCAGTGCTTC. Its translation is CSVEEAYEQCF.

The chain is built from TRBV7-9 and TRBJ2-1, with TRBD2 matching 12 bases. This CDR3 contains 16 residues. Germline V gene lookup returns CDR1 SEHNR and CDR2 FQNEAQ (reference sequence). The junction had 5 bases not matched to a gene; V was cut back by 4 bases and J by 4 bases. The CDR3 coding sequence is TGTGCCAGCAGCTGGGGGACTAGCGGGCTATACAATGAGCAGTTCTTC. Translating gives CASSWGTSGLYNEQFF.

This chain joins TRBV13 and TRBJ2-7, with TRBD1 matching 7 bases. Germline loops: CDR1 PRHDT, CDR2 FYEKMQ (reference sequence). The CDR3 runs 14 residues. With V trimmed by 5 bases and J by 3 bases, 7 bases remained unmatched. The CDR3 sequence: CASSKGGQSYEQYF. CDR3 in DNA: TGTGCCAGCAGCAAAGGGGGACAGAGCTACGAGCAGTACTTC.